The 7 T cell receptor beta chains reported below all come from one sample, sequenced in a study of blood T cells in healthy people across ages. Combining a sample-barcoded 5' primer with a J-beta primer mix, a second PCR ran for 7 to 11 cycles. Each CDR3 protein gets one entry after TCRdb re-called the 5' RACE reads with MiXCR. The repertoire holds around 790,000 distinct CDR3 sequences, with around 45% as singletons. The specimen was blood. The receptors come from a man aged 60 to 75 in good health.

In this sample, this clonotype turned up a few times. CDR3: CASSLGAGQGLSYEQYF. CDR3 DNA: TGTGCCAGCAGCTTAGGGGCGGGACAGGGCCTCTCCTACGAGCAGTACTTC. This rearrangement joins TRBV7-2 to TRBJ2-7; 9 bases line up with TRBD1. This CDR3 has 17 amino acids. V shed 1 base, J shed 0 bases, and the junction held 7 bases outside the gene matches. The V gene's germline CDR1 is SGHTA and CDR2 FQGNSA.

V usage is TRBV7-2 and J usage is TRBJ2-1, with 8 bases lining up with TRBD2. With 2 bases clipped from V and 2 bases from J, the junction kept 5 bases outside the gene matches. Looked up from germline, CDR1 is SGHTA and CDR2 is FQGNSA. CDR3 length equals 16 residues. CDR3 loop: CASSLISGAAYNEQFF. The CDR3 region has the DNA TGTGCCAGCAGCTTAATTAGCGGGGCAGCCTACAATGAGCAGTTCTTC.

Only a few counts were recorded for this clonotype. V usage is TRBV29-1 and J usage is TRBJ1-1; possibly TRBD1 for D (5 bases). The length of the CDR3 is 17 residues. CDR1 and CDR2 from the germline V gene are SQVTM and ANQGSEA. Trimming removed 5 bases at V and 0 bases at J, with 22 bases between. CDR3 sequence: CSVLTRGEVSMNTEAFF. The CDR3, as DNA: TGCAGCGTTCTTACACGGGGCGAGGTTTCTATGAACACTGAAGCTTTCTTT.

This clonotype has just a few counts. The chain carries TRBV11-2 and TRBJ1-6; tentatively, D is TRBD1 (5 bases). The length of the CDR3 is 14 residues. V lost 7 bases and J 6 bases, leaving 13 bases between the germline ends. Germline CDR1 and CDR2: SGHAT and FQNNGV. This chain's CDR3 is CASTTGGTNSPLHF. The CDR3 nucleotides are TGTGCCAGCACAACTGGGGGAACTAATTCACCCCTCCACTTT.

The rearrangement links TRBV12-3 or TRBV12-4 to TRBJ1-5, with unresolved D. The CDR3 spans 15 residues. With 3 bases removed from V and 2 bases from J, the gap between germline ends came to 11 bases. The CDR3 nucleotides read TGTGCCAGCAGTTTCGAGGGTATTGGCAATCAGCCCCAGCATTTT. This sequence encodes CASSFEGIGNQPQHF.

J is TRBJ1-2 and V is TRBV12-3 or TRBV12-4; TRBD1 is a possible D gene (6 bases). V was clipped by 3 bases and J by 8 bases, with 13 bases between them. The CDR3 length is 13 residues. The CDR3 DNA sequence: TGTGCCAGCAGTTTGGGGGGGCTTCGGGGCTACACCTTC. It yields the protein CASSLGGLRGYTF.

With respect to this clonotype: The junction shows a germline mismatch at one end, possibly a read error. CDR3 amino acids: CSARVGGTGTF. DNA for the CDR3: TGCAGCGCTAGAGTCGGCGGGACAGGCACCTTC. The chain carries TRBV20-1 and TRBJ1-2, with 8 nucleotides matching TRBD1. The CDR3 has 11 residues. Germline V gene lookup returns CDR1 DFQATT and CDR2 SNEGSKA (reference sequence).